The 2 T cell receptor beta chains presented below share a single source sample, sequenced in a study of Graves' ophthalmopathy and Graves' hyperthyroidism. Transcripts of RNA were the source for amplifying TCR beta CDR3 regions. Scientists carried out first-round RT-PCR using HTBI primers and then a second-round multiplex PCR. In TCRdb, the multiplex PCR reads were re-called with MiXCR into one record per CDR3 protein. The table shows hundreds of thousands of distinct CDR3 sequences, with about a fifth occurring only once. Material for sequencing was peripheral blood. The receptor set was obtained from a woman aged 18-29 years with stable Graves' hyperthyroidism. Some clones in this sample may be carry-over from other donors' samples.

In its sample, this clonotype was seen many times. The rearrangement uses TRBV12-5 and TRBJ1-1; tentatively, D is TRBD1 (6 bases). Per the germline V gene, CDR1 is LGHNT and CDR2 is FRNRAP. Trimming stripped 6 bases from V and 0 bases from J, with 11 bases between. CDR3 length equals 14 residues. The CDR3 DNA follows: TGTGCTAGTGGCCGACAGGTATTGAACACTGAAGCTTTCTTT. It encodes CASGRQVLNTEAFF.

As concerns this clonotype: One junction end disagrees with the germline gene, perhaps due to a read error. This chain uses TRBV6-5 with TRBJ2-5; 11 nucleotides match TRBD2. The CDR3 is 16 amino acids. The germline V gene has CDR1 MNHEY and CDR2 SVGAGI. The CDR3 sequence: CASNYSTSGVLKTQYF. Written as DNA, the CDR3 is TGTGCCAGCAATTACTCGACTAGCGGGGTTTTAAAGACCCAGTACTTC.